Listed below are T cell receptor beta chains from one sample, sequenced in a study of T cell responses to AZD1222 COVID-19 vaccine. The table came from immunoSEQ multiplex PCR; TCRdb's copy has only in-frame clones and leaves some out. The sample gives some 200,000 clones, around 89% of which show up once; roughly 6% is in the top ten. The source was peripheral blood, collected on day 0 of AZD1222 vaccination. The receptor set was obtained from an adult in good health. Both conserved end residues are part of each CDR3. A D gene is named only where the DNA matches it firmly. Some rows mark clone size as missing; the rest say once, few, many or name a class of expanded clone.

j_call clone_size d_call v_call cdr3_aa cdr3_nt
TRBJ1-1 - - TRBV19 CASSVGGAPTEAFF TGTGCCAGTAGTGTGGGAGGGGCCCCCACTGAAGCTTTCTTT
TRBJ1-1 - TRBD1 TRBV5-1 CASSLTGMNTEAFF TGCGCCAGCAGCCTGACAGGGATGAACACTGAAGCTTTCTTT
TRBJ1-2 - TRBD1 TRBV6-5 CASNPDRGRHGYTF TGTGCCAGCAATCCGGACAGGGGGCGACATGGCTACACCTTC
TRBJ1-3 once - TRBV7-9 CASSLGGGRGNTIYF TGTGCCAGCAGCTTAGGAGGGGGGCGTGGAAACACCATATATTTT
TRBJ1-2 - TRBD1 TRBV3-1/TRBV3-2 CASSQGNRGIDYGYTF TGTGCCAGCAGCCAAGGAAACAGGGGTATAGACTATGGCTACACCTTC
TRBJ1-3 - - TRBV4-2 CASSQARVSSGNTIYF TGTGCCAGCAGCCAAGCGCGGGTCAGCTCTGGAAACACCATATATTTT
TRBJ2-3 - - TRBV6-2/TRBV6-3 CASSYQTGSTDTQYF TGTGCCAGCAGTTATCAGACAGGTAGCACAGATACGCAGTATTTT
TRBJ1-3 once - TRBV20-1 CSAREDSPSSGNTIYF TGCAGTGCTCGTGAGGACTCCCCGAGCTCTGGAAACACCATATATTTT
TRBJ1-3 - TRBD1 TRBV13 CASSGSRGRSSGNTIYF TGTGCCAGCAGCGGATCGAGGGGGCGGTCATCTGGAAACACCATATATTTT
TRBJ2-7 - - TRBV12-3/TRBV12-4 CASSFDGRTGDF TGTGCCAGCAGTTTCGATGGGCGGACCGGTGACTTC
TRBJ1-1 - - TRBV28 CASSSPTAATEAFF TGTGCCAGCAGTTCCCCGACGGCAGCCACTGAAGCTTTCTTT
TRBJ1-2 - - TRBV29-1 CSVWTVAYGYTF TGCAGCGTTTGGACAGTCGCCTATGGCTACACCTTC
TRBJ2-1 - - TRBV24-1 CATSDWSSGRSYSYNEQFF TGTGCCACCAGTGATTGGAGTAGCGGCCGCTCCTACTCCTACAATGAGCAGTTCTTC
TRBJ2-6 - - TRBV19 CASSSGQLLAGANVLTF TGTGCCAGTAGTAGCGGACAGCTATTAGCTGGGGCCAACGTCCTGACTTTC
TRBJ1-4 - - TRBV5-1 CASSRVVEEKLFF TGCGCCAGCAGCAGGGTGGTAGAAGAAAAACTGTTTTTT
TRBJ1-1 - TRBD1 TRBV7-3 CASSANRGLGTEAFF TGTGCCAGCAGCGCGAACAGGGGTCTGGGCACTGAAGCTTTCTTT
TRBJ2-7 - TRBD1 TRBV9 CASSVDVGQGYEQYF TGTGCCAGCAGCGTAGACGTGGGACAGGGATACGAGCAGTACTTC
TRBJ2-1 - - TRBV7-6 CASSWYNEQFF TGTGCCAGCAGCTGGTACAATGAGCAGTTCTTC
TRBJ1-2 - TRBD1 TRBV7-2 CASSADRGSGYTF TGTGCCAGCAGCGCGGACAGGGGGAGCGGCTACACCTTC
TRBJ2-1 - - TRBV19 CASSLEGGFF TGTGCCAGTAGTCTGGAGGGGGGGTTCTTC
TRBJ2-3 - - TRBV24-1 CATRAPGAADTQYF TGTGCCACCAGGGCCCCAGGCGCCGCGGATACGCAGTATTTT
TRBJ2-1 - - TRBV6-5 CASSLGPGGYNEQFF TGTGCCAGCAGCCTAGGCCCCGGGGGATACAATGAGCAGTTCTTC
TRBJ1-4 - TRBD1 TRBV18 CASSSIPGQEYATNEKLFF TGTGCCAGCTCCTCGATTCCGGGACAGGAATATGCAACTAATGAAAAACTGTTTTTT
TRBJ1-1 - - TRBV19 CASSPGGAAGSTMNTEAFF TGTGCCAGTAGTCCAGGTGGGGCGGCAGGGAGTACCATGAACACTGAAGCTTTCTTT
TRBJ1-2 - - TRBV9 CASSPEVGPTSYGYTF TGTGCCAGCAGCCCGGAGGTAGGGCCCACGAGCTATGGCTACACCTTC
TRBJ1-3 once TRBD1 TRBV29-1 CSVAQGVSGNTIYF TGCAGCGTTGCACAGGGGGTTTCTGGAAACACCATATATTTT